This passage covers 6 T cell receptor beta chains from one sample sequenced in a study of blood T cell repertoires in COVID-19. Clones were sequenced by immunoSEQ multiplex PCR, and TCRdb holds only the in-frame ones, with some missing. The sample contains roughly 47,000 clones, approximately 88% of which appear only once. Sequencing was done on a sample of peripheral blood. The receptors stem from a middle-aged man with acute or convalescent COVID-19.

The V call is TRBV10-2, the J call TRBJ1-2, with a weak D call TRBD1 (5 bases). Germline CDR1 and CDR2: WSHSY and SAAADI. V lost 0 bases and J 7 bases, leaving 18 bases between the germline ends. The CDR3 runs to 16 residues. This CDR3 is CASSESRAGSSSGYTF. As DNA, the CDR3 is TGCGCCAGCAGTGAGTCAAGGGCAGGGTCGAGTTCTGGCTACACCTTC.

The chain employs TRBV11-2 and TRBJ1-1; D is undetermined. This CDR3 is 12 amino acids long. Germline values: CDR1 SGHAT, CDR2 FQNNGV. V lost 7 bases and J 12 bases, leaving 18 bases between the germline ends. The DNA of the CDR3 is TGTGCCAGCACCTCGATGAGCACGTCATCTTTCTTT. Translating it yields CASTSMSTSSFF.

This clone was seen once. The chain combines TRBV28 with TRBJ2-7, with TRBD2 identical over 12 bases. CDR3 length: 16 residues. In germline, CDR1 is MDHEN, CDR2 SYDVKM. V was clipped by 5 bases and J by 3 bases; unmatched bases: 8. Written as DNA, the CDR3 is TGTGCCAGCAGTACCCGGACTAGCGGGAAATTCTACGAGCAGTACTTC. It translates to CASSTRTSGKFYEQYF.

The chain has TRBV6-5 and TRBJ2-1; 7 positions agree with TRBD1. The trim removed 7 bases at V and 8 bases at J, leaving 8 bases unmatched. Germline V gene lookup returns CDR1 MNHEY and CDR2 SVGAGI. There are 13 residues in the CDR3. In nucleotides, the CDR3 is TGTGCCAGCACCCGACAGGGAGCGGATGAGCAGTTCTTC. Residues: CASTRQGADEQFF.

The V call is TRBV28, the J call TRBJ1-6; a weak D match, TRBD1 (6 bases). V was cut by 8 bases and J by 7 bases, with 12 bases left in between. The CDR3 is made up of 13 amino acids. CDR1 MDHEN and CDR2 SYDVKM come from the germline V gene. CDR3 DNA: TGTGCCAGCGATGGACAGCCAAATTCACCCCTCCACTTT. This encodes CASDGQPNSPLHF.

The rearrangement joins TRBV19 to TRBJ2-5; D remains ambiguous. Trimming took off 5 bases at V and 5 bases at J, with 9 bases between the two ends. The germline gives CDR1 LNHDA, CDR2 SQIVND (reference sequence). The CDR3 length is 12 residues. The CDR3 DNA follows: TGTGCCAGTAGTCCCACCGGGGAGACCCAGTACTTC. It encodes CASSPTGETQYF.